A selection of T cell receptor beta chains follows, all from one sample in a study of T cell responses to AZD1222 COVID-19 vaccine. Method: immunoSEQ multiplex PCR; TCRdb's copy keeps in-frame clones and lacks some. The sample yields around 99,000 clones, around 93% seen once. This specimen consisted of peripheral blood, obtained 28 days after the second AZD1222 dose. The receptors come from an adult who received the AZD1222 COVID-19 vaccine. Both conserved end residues are part of each CDR3. The order of the fields is J gene, D gene, clone size, V gene, CDR3 DNA, CDR3 protein. A D gene is named only where the DNA matches it firmly. The size entry is marked missing in some rows and otherwise reads once, few, many or a size class.

>TRBJ1-2|.|.|TRBV27
TGTGCCAGCAGTTTAGATTCTGGGAGCTATGGCTACACCTTC
CASSLDSGSYGYTF
>TRBJ1-2|TRBD1|.|TRBV5-1
TGCGCCAGCAGCCTGGATATGGGACAGGGGGCGATTGGCTACACCTTC
CASSLDMGQGAIGYTF
>TRBJ1-1|.|.|TRBV27
TGTGCCAGCAGTTTATATTGGGACGAGAGTAACACTGAAGCTTTCTTT
CASSLYWDESNTEAFF
>TRBJ1-6|TRBD1|.|TRBV7-3
TGTGCCAGCAGTCTACAGGGGGATACACCCCTCCACTTT
CASSLQGDTPLHF
>TRBJ2-1|TRBD2|few|TRBV2
TGTGCCAGCAGTTCACTAGCGGAAAGCTCCTACAATGAGCAGTTCTTC
CASSSLAESSYNEQFF
>TRBJ1-5|.|.|TRBV9
TGTGCCAGCAGCGCCGAAGGAGGGGGGAGCAATCAGCCCCAGCATTTT
CASSAEGGGSNQPQHF
>TRBJ2-1|TRBD2|.|TRBV5-1
TGCGCCAGCAGCTCCTCTAGCGGGACGCACAATGAGCAGTTCTTC
CASSSSSGTHNEQFF
>TRBJ2-3|TRBD2|.|TRBV7-2
TGTGCCAGCAGCAGGACTAGCGGGATTGCAGATACGCAGTATTTT
CASSRTSGIADTQYF
>TRBJ2-3|TRBD2|.|TRBV11-2
TGTGCCAGCAGCCCAACTGGGCGGGGGGTGACAGATACGCAGTATTTT
CASSPTGRGVTDTQYF
>TRBJ2-2|.|.|TRBV7-6
TGTGCCAGCAGCCAGTCCAGTGTTGTGGCCGGGGAGCTGTTTTTT
CASSQSSVVAGELFF
>TRBJ1-4|TRBD1|.|TRBV6-1
TGTGCCAGCAGTGAAAGGACAGGAGGGGAAAAACTGTTTTTT
CASSERTGGEKLFF
>TRBJ1-5|.|.|TRBV6-5
TGTGCCAGCAGTTATGACAGGCATAGCAATCAGCCCCAGCATTTT
CASSYDRHSNQPQHF
>TRBJ1-5|.|.|TRBV7-8
TGTGCCAGCAGCCCCCGACGGACGAATCAGCCCCAGCATTTT
CASSPRRTNQPQHF
>TRBJ2-3|TRBD2|.|TRBV14
TGTGCCAGCAGCCTAAGACTAGCGGGAGGGCCAGATACGCAGTATTTT
CASSLRLAGGPDTQYF
>TRBJ1-1|.|.|TRBV7-6
TGTGCCAGCAGCTTAGATCAGGGCATCAACACTGAAGCTTTCTTT
CASSLDQGINTEAFF
>TRBJ2-5|.|.|TRBV5-1
TGCGCCAGCAGCTTGGAATGGGGGCAAGAGACCCAGTACTTC
CASSLEWGQETQYF
>TRBJ1-2|TRBD1|.|TRBV5-6
TGTGCCAGCAGCTTTTTTACAGGGGTGGCGGGCTACACCTTC
CASSFFTGVAGYTF
>TRBJ2-2|.|.|TRBV9
TGTGCCAGCAGCGTAGAGGCGGTCCCGGGCGGCGGGGAGCTGTTTTTT
CASSVEAVPGGGELFF
>TRBJ2-1|TRBD2|once|TRBV24-1
TGTGCCACCAATAACGGGGAGGGGAATGAGCAGTTCTTC
CATNNGEGNEQFF
>TRBJ2-2|TRBD2|.|TRBV13
TGTGCCAGCACCGACATCGGGACTAGCGGGTTGAACACCGGGGAGCTGTTTTTT
CASTDIGTSGLNTGELFF
>TRBJ2-5|.|.|TRBV5-6
TGTGCCAGCAGCTCCCTCCGAAGGGAAGGAGAGACCCAGTACTTC
CASSSLRREGETQYF
>TRBJ1-1|.|.|TRBV15
TGTGCCACCAGCAGAGATCTCGCGGCCAGATTGAACACTGAAGCTTTCTTT
CATSRDLAARLNTEAFF
>TRBJ1-2|TRBD1|.|TRBV5-6
TGTGCCAGCAGCGGGGGACAGCAACCGAATGGCTACACCTTC
CASSGGQQPNGYTF
>TRBJ1-1|.|once|TRBV18
TGTGCCAGCTCACCAGGCGGGTTTGGAACTGAAGCTTTCTTT
CASSPGGFGTEAFF
>TRBJ2-7|TRBD1|.|TRBV4-1
TGCGCCAGCAGCCAAGGTCAGACAGGGGTTGACGAGCAGTACTTC
CASSQGQTGVDEQYF
>TRBJ2-7|TRBD2|.|TRBV5-3
TGTGCCAGAAGTTTTGCGGGGGAGGGTTCCTACGAGCAGTACTTC
CARSFAGEGSYEQYF
>TRBJ1-2|.|few|TRBV30
TGTGCCTGGAACCCCTGGACGAGAGGCACCCACGGCTACACCTTC
CAWNPWTRGTHGYTF
>TRBJ1-5|.|.|TRBV28
TGTGCCAGCAGTTCCACAGGTGGCTTCAATCAGCCCCAGCATTTT
CASSSTGGFNQPQHF
>TRBJ1-3|.|.|TRBV5-1
TGCGCCAGCAGCTTGGCCGCCGGACCAGATTCTGGAAACACCATATATTTT
CASSLAAGPDSGNTIYF
>TRBJ2-7|.|.|TRBV10-3
TGTGCCATCGGTTTCGGGAGAGACGAGCAGTACTTC
CAIGFGRDEQYF
>TRBJ1-5|.|.|TRBV6-1
TGTGCCAGCAGTGATTATAGCAATCAGCCCCAGCATTTT
CASSDYSNQPQHF
>TRBJ2-1|TRBD2|.|TRBV24-1
TGTGCCACCAGTGATCCAGCGGGAGGAACCTACAATGAGCAGTTCTTC
CATSDPAGGTYNEQFF
>TRBJ2-3|TRBD2|.|TRBV7-3
TGTGCCAGCAGCTTACTAGCGGGGGTCACAGATACGCAGTATTTT
CASSLLAGVTDTQYF
>TRBJ1-3|TRBD1|.|TRBV12-5
TGTGCTAGTGGTTCGTCTTGGACAGGGGGACCCTCTGGAAACACCATATATTTT
CASGSSWTGGPSGNTIYF
>TRBJ1-5|TRBD1|.|TRBV28
TGTGCCAGCAGTCCGGGACAGACGCAGAGTCAGCCCCAGCATTTT
CASSPGQTQSQPQHF
>TRBJ2-7|.|once|TRBV20-1
TGCAGTGCTCCCATCTACGAGCAGTACTTC
CSAPIYEQYF
>TRBJ2-2|TRBD2|.|TRBV5-1
TGCGCCAGCAGCCCGCCGACCCTAGCGGGAGTAGGAACCGGGGAGCTGTTTTTT
CASSPPTLAGVGTGELFF
>TRBJ1-6|.|.|TRBV5-4
TGTGCCAGCACCGCGGGAAGCTCCTATAATTCACCCCTCCACTTT
CASTAGSSYNSPLHF
>TRBJ1-1|.|once|TRBV7-2
TGTGCCAGAGCCGAACCTGAGAACACTGAAGCTTTCTTT
CARAEPENTEAFF
>TRBJ2-2|.|.|TRBV5-1
TGCGCCAGCAGTTCGGGACGTATAGCGAACACCGGGGAGCTGTTTTTT
CASSSGRIANTGELFF
>TRBJ1-4|.|once|TRBV3-1/TRBV3-2
TGTGCCAGCAGCCAAGGACCACAGGTTAATGAAAAACTGTTTTTT
CASSQGPQVNEKLFF
>TRBJ1-1|.|.|TRBV25-1
TGTGCCAGCAGTGACGGTACTGAAGCTTTCTTT
CASSDGTEAFF
>TRBJ1-4|.|.|TRBV28
TGTGCCAGCAGAGGTACGGGGGGAAGGGATGAAAAACTGTTTTTT
CASRGTGGRDEKLFF
>TRBJ1-2|TRBD1|once|TRBV6-5
TGTGCCAGCAGCCACAGGGGGCACGGCTACACCTTC
CASSHRGHGYTF
>TRBJ1-1|.|.|TRBV27
TGTGCCAGCAGCCCAGGGTCCCAGGGCACTGAAGCTTTCTTT
CASSPGSQGTEAFF
>TRBJ1-4|.|.|TRBV4-2
TGTGCCAGCAGCTCCCAGGCGATTAATGAAAAACTGTTTTTT
CASSSQAINEKLFF
>TRBJ2-4|.|.|TRBV5-5
TGTGCCAGCACGACCACCGGGGCAACCAAAAACATTCAGTACTTC
CASTTTGATKNIQYF
>TRBJ2-1|TRBD2|.|TRBV7-8
TGTGCCAGCAGCCCCTCTAGCGGGAGCTCCTACAATGAGCAGTTCTTC
CASSPSSGSSYNEQFF
>TRBJ2-3|TRBD1|.|TRBV19
TGTGCCAGTAGTATGGGATTGACAGGGACAGATACGCAGTATTTT
CASSMGLTGTDTQYF
>TRBJ1-5|.|.|TRBV6-1
TGTGCCAGCAGTGACCGAGGGAATCAGCCCCAGCATTTT
CASSDRGNQPQHF
>TRBJ1-4|.|.|TRBV5-4
TGTGCCAGCAGCTTGTGGGGAGTGGTTGAAAAACTGTTTTTT
CASSLWGVVEKLFF
>TRBJ1-3|TRBD1|.|TRBV14
TGTGCCAGCAGCCAAGATTGGGGACAGCCGACTGGAAACACCATATATTTT
CASSQDWGQPTGNTIYF
>TRBJ1-2|.|once|TRBV2
TGTGCCAGCAGAAACATGGGAAATCGAGGATCAGGCTACACCTTC
CASRNMGNRGSGYTF
>TRBJ2-7|.|.|TRBV4-3
TGCGCCAGCAGCCAGGGGCGAGGCTCCTACGAGCAGTACTTC
CASSQGRGSYEQYF
>TRBJ2-7|.|.|TRBV27
TGTGCCAGCAGTTTGGCTGGAGCCTACGAGCAGTACTTC
CASSLAGAYEQYF
>TRBJ2-1|.|.|TRBV9
TGTGCCAGCAGCCGAGACCCATCCAATGAGCAGTTCTTC
CASSRDPSNEQFF
>TRBJ1-5|TRBD1|.|TRBV30
TGTGCCTGGAGTGTAGACAGGGGACGGTCTCAGCCCCAGCATTTT
CAWSVDRGRSQPQHF